Described below is a single T cell receptor (beta chain) sequence and its context. These data originate in a study of CD8+ T cells in alopecia areata. Extracted from the samples, RNA was reverse transcribed into cDNA to serve as the sequencing template. Clones were read by immunoSEQ multiplex PCR, and TCRdb kept only the in-frame ones, dropping some. The profile covers 100,000 to 130,000 clones, with 58% appearing a single time and more than 20% taken by the ten largest. Germline V gene lookup returns CDR1 SGDLS and CDR2 YYNGEE. The J segment lost 8 bases and the V segment lost 6 bases, leaving 15 bases of the junction unmatched. There are 16 residues in the CDR3.

The clonotype comes from a human donor with alopecia areata. Sequenced: NKG2D-low CD8+ T cells sorted from blood. V is TRBV9 and J is TRBJ2-2, with 8 positions matching TRBD2. CDR3 amino acids: CASTGPSGSISGELFF. The DNA of the CDR3 is TGTGCCAGCACCGGCCCAAGCGGGAGCATCTCGGGGGAGCTGTTTTTT.